The entry below describes one TCR beta chain. Its target is not known. Sequencing of TCR beta drew on CD8+ and CD4+ T cells from blood. TEMRA cells were FACS-enriched and CD8+ and CD4+ T cells negatively isolated. The data originate from a study of CD8 T cells in Susac syndrome. The study, taken as a whole, reports: It was acknowledged in the study that the number of individuals who were included in its TCR sequencing and HLA analysis was relatively small.

This CDR3 has 14 residues. Germline CDR1 and CDR2: MNHEY and SMNVEV (reference sequence). The V end lost 6 bases, the J end lost 5 bases, and 16 bases lay between the germline ends. It was with random hexamers that 0.5 to 1 ug RNA was reverse transcribed. It was immunoSEQ multiplex PCR that amplified TCR beta CDR3 across 54 Vbeta and 13 Jbeta. TCRdb processed the immunoSEQ multiplex PCR reads anew with MiXCR; each CDR3 protein has one entry. Among a few hundred thousand distinct CDR3 sequences listed, about 90% were seen once. Sequencing was done on a sample of CD8+ T cells from PBMCs. This chain links TRBV27 with TRBJ1-1; D unclear. The receptor comes from a human donor with multiple sclerosis. This chain's CDR3 is CASRSGTSPTEAFF. CDR3 nucleotides: TGTGCCAGCAGATCCGGAACTTCCCCTACTGAAGCTTTCTTT.